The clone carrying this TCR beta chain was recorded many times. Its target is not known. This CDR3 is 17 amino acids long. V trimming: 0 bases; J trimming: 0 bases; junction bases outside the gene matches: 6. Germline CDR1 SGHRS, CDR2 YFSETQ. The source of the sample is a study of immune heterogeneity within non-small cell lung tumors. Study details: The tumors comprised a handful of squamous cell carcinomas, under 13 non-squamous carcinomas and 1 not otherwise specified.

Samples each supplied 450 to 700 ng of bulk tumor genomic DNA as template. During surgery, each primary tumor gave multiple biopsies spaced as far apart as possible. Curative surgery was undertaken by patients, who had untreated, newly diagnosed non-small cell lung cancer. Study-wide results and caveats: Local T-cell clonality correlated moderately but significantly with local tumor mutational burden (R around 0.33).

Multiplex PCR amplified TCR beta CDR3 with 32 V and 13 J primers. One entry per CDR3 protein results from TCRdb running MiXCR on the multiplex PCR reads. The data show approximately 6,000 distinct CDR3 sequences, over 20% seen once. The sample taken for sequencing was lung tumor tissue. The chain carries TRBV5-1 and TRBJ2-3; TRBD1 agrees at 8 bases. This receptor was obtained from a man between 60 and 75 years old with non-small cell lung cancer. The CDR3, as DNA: TGCGCCAGCAGCTTGGCCCCGGGACAGGCAAGCACAGATACGCAGTATTTT. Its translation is CASSLAPGQASTDTQYF.